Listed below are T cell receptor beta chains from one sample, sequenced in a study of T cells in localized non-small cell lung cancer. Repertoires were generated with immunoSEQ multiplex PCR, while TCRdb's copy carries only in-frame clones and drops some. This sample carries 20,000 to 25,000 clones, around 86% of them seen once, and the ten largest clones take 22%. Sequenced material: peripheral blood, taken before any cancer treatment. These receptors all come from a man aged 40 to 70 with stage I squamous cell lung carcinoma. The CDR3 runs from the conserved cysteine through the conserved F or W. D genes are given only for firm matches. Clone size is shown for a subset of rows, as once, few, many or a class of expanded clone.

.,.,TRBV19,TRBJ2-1,TGTGCCAGTAGTATTTTACAGGGTTCCTACAATGAGCAGTTCTTC,CASSILQGSYNEQFF
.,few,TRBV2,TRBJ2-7,TGTGCCAGCAGTGAAGTCGAATACGAGCAGTACTTC,CASSEVEYEQYF
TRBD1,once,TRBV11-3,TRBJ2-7,TGTGCCAGCAGCAGCCCCGGGACAGGGAACAAGCAGTACTTC,CASSSPGTGNKQYF
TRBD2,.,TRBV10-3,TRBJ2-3,TGTGCCATCAGTGAGTTAACTAGCGGGGCCACGGATACGCAGTATTTT,CAISELTSGATDTQYF
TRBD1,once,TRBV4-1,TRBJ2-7,TGCGCCAGCAGCCCTCGACAGGGACCCTACGAGCAGTACTTC,CASSPRQGPYEQYF
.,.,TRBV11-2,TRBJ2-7,TGTGCCAGCAGCAACCCCGGGGGGCATTCCTACGAGCAGTACTTC,CASSNPGGHSYEQYF
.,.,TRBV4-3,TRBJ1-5,TGCGCCAGCAGCCAAGATGGATTTGGAGTTCAGCCCCAGCATTTT,CASSQDGFGVQPQHF
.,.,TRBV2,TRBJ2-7,TGTGCCAGCCTCCCGGGGGTCCCAGGGAGCTACGAGCAGTACTTC,CASLPGVPGSYEQYF
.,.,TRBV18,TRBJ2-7,TGTGCCAGCTCACCGAATGGGGACAACGAGCAGTACTTC,CASSPNGDNEQYF
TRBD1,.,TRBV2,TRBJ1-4,TGTGCCAGCAGTGAAGCCAGGATGGGACAGGCGGGTGAAAAACTGTTTTTT,CASSEARMGQAGEKLFF
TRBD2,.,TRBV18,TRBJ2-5,TGTGCCAGCTCACCGGTCAGCGGGGGGGCGGCCCAGTACTTC,CASSPVSGGAAQYF
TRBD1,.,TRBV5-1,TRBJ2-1,TGCGCCAGCAGCTTGGGGACAGGTTACAATGAGCAGTTCTTC,CASSLGTGYNEQFF
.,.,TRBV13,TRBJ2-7,TGTGCCAGCAGCTCAGGACAGTCCTACGAGCAGTACTTC,CASSSGQSYEQYF
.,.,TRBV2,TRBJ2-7,TGTGCCGGCAGTTTTCACGTGGCAGCTTCCTACGAGCAGTACTTC,CAGSFHVAASYEQYF